These 7 T cell receptor beta chains originate from one sample sequenced in a study of T cell responses to AZD1222 COVID-19 vaccine. The table came from immunoSEQ multiplex PCR; TCRdb's copy has only in-frame clones and leaves some out. The sample records 100,000 or so clones, approximately 84% being singletons. The starting material was peripheral blood, obtained on day 0 of AZD1222 vaccination. Receptors originate from an adult in good health.

This chain uses TRBV29-1 with TRBJ2-1, with 8 positions matching TRBD1. This CDR3 region has 14 residues. CDR1 and CDR2 from the germline V gene are SQVTM and ANQGSEA. The V segment lost 3 bases and the J segment 2 bases; nucleotides outside the gene matches: 3. The CDR3, as DNA: TGCAGCGTTGAGGGGACAGGCGCCTACAATGAGCAGTTCTTC. Its protein product is CSVEGTGAYNEQFF.

This clone has more than one count but fewer than ten. This chain joins TRBV6-2 or TRBV6-3 and TRBJ2-7; D possibly corresponds to TRBD2 (5 bases). CDR3 length equals 12 residues. Trimming left V 2 bases short and J 4 bases short, with 6 bases between. From germline, CDR1 is MNHEY and CDR2 SVGEGT. The CDR3 DNA sequence: TGTGCCAGCAGTTACCCGGGGTACGAGCAGTACGTC. This translates into CASSYPGYEQYV.

The chain uses TRBV1 and TRBJ1-4. TRBV1 is termed a pseudogene. The CDR3 contains 14 residues. The CDR3: CTSSQERDPEKLFF. The CDR3 DNA follows: TGCACCAGCAGCCAAGAACGGGACCCTGAAAAACTGTTTTTT.

The chain is built from TRBV10-3 and TRBJ1-2; TRBD1 might be the D (5 bases). Trimming shortened V by 8 bases and J by 7 bases, and 14 bases separated the two germline ends. The CDR3 contains 12 residues. Germline V gives CDR1 ENHRY, CDR2 SYGVKD. The CDR3 sequence: CAIVGGGSGYTF. The CDR3 DNA sequence: TGTGCCATCGTCGGCGGGGGTAGTGGCTACACCTTC.

The chain couples TRBV19 to TRBJ2-4; D may be TRBD2 (6 bases). The ends were cut back, 0 bases at V and 0 bases at J, with 18 bases in the middle. In germline, CDR1 is LNHDA, CDR2 SQIVND (reference sequence). The CDR3 runs to 19 residues. The CDR3 is CASSIDPPGPEGAKNIQYF. Here the CDR3 DNA reads TGTGCCAGTAGTATAGACCCACCGGGCCCGGAGGGAGCCAAAAACATTCAGTACTTC.

V gene TRBV5-8 combines with J gene TRBJ1-5; D perhaps matches TRBD1 (6 bases). Per germline, CDR1 SGHTS and CDR2 YDEGEE. The CDR3 spans 17 residues. Trimming took off 1 base at V and 6 bases at J, with 20 bases between the two ends. CDR3 in DNA: TGTGCCAGCAGCTTGTGGTCAGGGGAGAGGTTTGGTCAGCCCCAGCATTTT. This translates into CASSLWSGERFGQPQHF.

This chain links TRBV4-1 with TRBJ1-6; D gene uncertain. Germline V CDR1 and CDR2: MGHRA, YSYEKL. Trimming removed 3 bases at V and 0 bases at J, with 9 bases between. This CDR3 region has 16 residues. CDR3 protein: CASSHGSNSYNSPLHF. Written as DNA, the CDR3 is TGCGCCAGCAGCCATGGTAGCAACTCCTATAATTCACCCCTCCACTTT.